This TCR beta chain was observed in a study of shared clonotypes between healthy human individuals. This clone was recorded only once. Its cognate antigen is unknown. The naive CD8 population came from CD45RO-negative cells selected for CCR7, without terminally differentiated effector memory CD45RA+ cells. General study findings and limits: What naive subsets generally showed was a larger estimated richness than memory subsets showed. Rarefaction indicated that sorted-subset sequencing remained incomplete although depth was large.

Across several immunoSEQ plates, the genomic DNA of each subset was split evenly. Libraries were prepared by immunoSEQ multiplex PCR; TCRdb keeps only in-frame clonotypes and omits some of them. The sample contains roughly 2 million clones, around 96% of which appear only once. Germline V gene sequence: CDR1 SGHRS, CDR2 YFSETQ. The CDR3 consists of 17 residues. V was pared by 4 bases and J by 8 bases, with 25 bases between. The TCR was taken from a man between 18 and 29 years old in good health. The rearrangement uses TRBV5-1 and TRBJ1-3; D gene ambiguous. Sequencing was done on a sample of naive CD8+ T cells sorted from blood. The DNA of the CDR3 is TGCGCCAGCAGCCCCTCCACCGGCAGTATGGAAAGCGACACCATATATTTT. Residues: CASSPSTGSMESDTIYF.